This T cell receptor (beta chain) derives from a study of CD8+ T cells in alopecia areata. Study-wide points: There were also resident alphabeta T cells of normal skin sequenced in scalp samples. Lesional scalp, especially alopecia totalis/universalis, showed higher clonality than normal scalp.

Samples from alopecia areata patients were lesional scalp punch biopsies and peripheral blood. CDR3 length equals 17 residues. The J segment lost 1 base and the V segment lost 3 bases, leaving 8 bases of the junction unmatched. CDR1 is ENHRY, CDR2 SYGVKD, per germline. Extraction and reverse transcription of RNA yielded cDNA as the sequencing template. Here immunoSEQ multiplex PCR was the method, and the copy in TCRdb shows in-frame clones only, minus some. The sample holds 90,000 to 150,000 clones, roughly two fifths seen once. Remarks on this clone: Its antigen remains unidentified.

The source of this sequence is a human donor with alopecia areata. The V call is TRBV10-3, the J call TRBJ2-5, with 10 bases aligning to TRBD2. Material for sequencing was CD4+ T cells sorted from blood. In DNA form, the CDR3 reads TGTGCCATCAGTGACGGTAGCGGGGGGCATTTCCAAGAGACCCAGTACTTC. This encodes CAISDGSGGHFQETQYF.